This TCR beta chain was found in a study of blood T cell repertoires in COVID-19. Study as a whole: The samples span acute and convalescent COVID-19 from the United States, Italy and Spain.

Assay: immunoSEQ multiplex PCR; the TCRdb copy retains only in-frame clones and omits some. The sample lists 65,000 to 85,000 clones; less than 90% were seen once. Seattle enrolled patients during active infection and tracked them longitudinally. Germline V gives CDR1 LNHNV, CDR2 YYDKDF (reference sequence). V was clipped by 3 bases and J by 8 bases; unmatched bases: 7. This CDR3 has 15 residues. V and J are TRBV15 and TRBJ1-6, with 7 nucleotides matching TRBD1. Sequenced material: peripheral blood. The clonotype originates from a man older than 75 with COVID-19, enrolled during active disease. The DNA of the CDR3 is TGTGCCACCAGCAGCTCCGGGACAGTGGATTCACCCCTCCACTTT. Protein: CATSSSGTVDSPLHF.